This entry features one TCR beta chain sequence. What it recognizes is unknown. The sample originates from a study of glioma-infiltrating T cells after dendritic cell vaccination. On the study more broadly: Dendritic cells derived from monocytes and pulsed with autologous tumor lysate formed the vaccine.

General study points: Longer survival after dendritic cell vaccination followed higher pretreatment TIL content. Higher TCR clonality did not directly relate to longer survival.

V shed 4 bases and J shed 0 bases, with 19 bases lying between them. This CDR3 region has 18 residues. The germline V gene encodes CDR1 SGHNT and CDR2 YYREEE (reference sequence). The PCR used 60 V beta and 13 J beta primers. TCRdb keeps only in-frame clones here, not all; method: immunoSEQ multiplex PCR. The sample contains over 90,000 clones, about four fifths of which appear only once. This sample comprised blood, obtained before dendritic cell vaccination. The rearrangement links TRBV5-4 to TRBJ2-2, with a possible D match to TRBD1 (5 bases). This TCR was recovered from a human donor with glioblastoma. The CDR3 region has the DNA TGTGCCAGCAGCCCCCGGTTGGGGCAGCTCGCGAACACCGGGGAGCTGTTTTTT. Amino acids: CASSPRLGQLANTGELFF.